This T cell receptor beta chain is drawn from a study of T cells in Graves' hyperthyroidism and ophthalmopathy. Study-wide points: Among clonotypes expanded in thyroid above 0.001, most were also found in blood.

Amplified regions were TCR beta CDR3 sequences from RNA transcripts. TCR CDR3 underwent first-round RT-PCR with the HTBI primer set. In TCRdb, the multiplex PCR reads were re-called with MiXCR into one record per CDR3 protein. Here the sample spans roughly 260,000 distinct CDR3 sequences, just over 14% being singletons. Looked up from germline, CDR1 is KGHDR and CDR2 is SFDVKD. V was pared by 1 base and J by 3 bases, with 11 bases between. This CDR3 spans 16 amino acids. The study collected blood at first hyperthyroidism diagnosis, before any ophthalmopathy symptoms arose. In its sample, this clonotype was seen many times. Its antigen is unknown.

The sample consisted of blood. The receptor comes from a woman aged 40 to 49 with Graves' hyperthyroidism that later progressed to Graves' ophthalmopathy. This sequence joins TRBV24-1 and TRBJ2-2, with a possible D match to TRBD2 (6 bases). The CDR3 reads CATSDFAAGHTGELFF. Written as DNA, the CDR3 is TGTGCCACCAGTGATTTTGCGGCGGGGCACACCGGGGAGCTGTTTTTT.